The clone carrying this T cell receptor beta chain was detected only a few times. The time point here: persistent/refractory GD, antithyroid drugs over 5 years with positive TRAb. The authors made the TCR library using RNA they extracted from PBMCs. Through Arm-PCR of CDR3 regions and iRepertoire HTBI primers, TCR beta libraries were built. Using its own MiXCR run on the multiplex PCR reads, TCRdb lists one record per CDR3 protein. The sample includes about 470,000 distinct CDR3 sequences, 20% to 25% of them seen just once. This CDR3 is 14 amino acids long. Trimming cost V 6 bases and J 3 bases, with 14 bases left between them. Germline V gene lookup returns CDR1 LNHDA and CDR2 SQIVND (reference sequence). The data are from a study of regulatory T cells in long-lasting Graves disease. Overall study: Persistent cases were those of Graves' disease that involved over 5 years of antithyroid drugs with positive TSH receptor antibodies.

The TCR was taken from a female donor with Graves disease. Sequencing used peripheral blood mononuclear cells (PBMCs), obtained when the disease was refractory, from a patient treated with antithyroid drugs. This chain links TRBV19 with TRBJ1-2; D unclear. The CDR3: CASSFSGADYGYTF. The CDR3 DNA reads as TGTGCCAGTAGCTTTTCAGGCGCCGACTATGGCTACACCTTC.